The 20 T cell receptor beta chains presented below share a single source sample, sequenced in a study of blood T cell repertoires in COVID-19. The repertoire was sequenced with immunoSEQ multiplex PCR; TCRdb's copy has only in-frame clones and lacks some. The sample lists 250,000 to 350,000 clones, 80% to 90% seen once, with 3.5% to 5.5% in the top ten. The source material was PBMCs or T cells enriched from blood (not recorded which). These receptors were obtained from a woman aged 25 to 39 who had recovered from COVID-19.

The chain uses TRBV27 and TRBJ2-7, with 7 bases aligning to TRBD1. The CDR3 has 15 amino acids. CDR1 and CDR2 (germline): MNHEY, SMNVEV (reference sequence). The V and J ends lost 5 bases and 1 base, in that order; junction bases with no gene match: 8. The CDR3 DNA reads TGTGCCAGCAGTACCGGGACAGACTCTTCCTACGAGCAGTACTTC. Translating gives CASSTGTDSSYEQYF.

The rearrangement links TRBV5-1 to TRBJ2-7, with a tentative D call TRBD1 (5 bases). The germline V and J ends were trimmed by 1 base and 2 bases, with 13 bases remaining between them. Germline CDR1 reads SGHRS; CDR2 reads YFSETQ. The CDR3 runs 15 residues. This chain's CDR3 is CASSLSKTATYEQYF. In nucleotides, the CDR3 is TGCGCCAGCAGCTTGTCCAAGACAGCGACCTACGAGCAGTACTTC.

V gene TRBV5-4 combines with J gene TRBJ1-1; D gene unclear. This CDR3 has 15 residues. Deletions cut 2 bases from V and 0 bases from J, with 11 bases between. The germline gives CDR1 SGHNT, CDR2 YYREEE (reference sequence). CDR3 DNA: TGTGCCAGCAGCTTACAGACGGGATTGAACACTGAAGCTTTCTTT. As protein: CASSLQTGLNTEAFF. Full variable domain (rest looked up from reference TRBV5-4 and TRBJ1-1): ETGVTQSPTHLIKTRGQQVTLRCSSQSGHNTVSWYQQALGQGPQFIFQYYREEENGRGNFPPRFSGLQFPNYSSELNVNALELDDSALYLCASSLQTGLNTEAFFGQGTRLTVV.

Here the CDR3 DNA reads TGTGCCAGTAGTATAACTAGCGGGAGTGCAGAGACCCAGTACTTC. Protein product: CASSITSGSAETQYF. The J gene is TRBJ2-5, the V gene TRBV19, with 11 nucleotides matching TRBD2. J gave up 4 bases and V 2 bases, and 3 bases lay outside the gene matches. CDR3 size: 15 residues. Germline CDR1 reads LNHDA; CDR2 reads SQIVND (reference sequence).

For this clone: Other DNA sequences in this specimen translate into the identical CDR3. The J gene is TRBJ2-5, the V gene TRBV7-2; 14 positions match TRBD2. CDR3 length: 17 residues. Per the germline V gene, CDR1 is SGHTA and CDR2 is FQGNSA. V shed 1 base, J shed 5 bases, and the junction held 6 bases outside the gene matches. As DNA, the CDR3 is TGTGCCAGCAGCTTAGTGACTAGCGGGGGGGGGAGGGAGACCCAGTACTTC. This encodes CASSLVTSGGGRETQYF. The full variable domain, with the rest looked up from reference TRBV7-2 and TRBJ2-5, is GAGVSQSPSNKVTEKGKDVELRCDPISGHTALYWYRQSLGQGLEFLIYFQGNSAPDKSGLPSDRFSAERTGGSVSTLTIQRTQQEDSAVYLCASSLVTSGGGRETQYFGPGTRLLVL.

The chain links TRBV2 to TRBJ2-5; 7 positions agree with TRBD1. With 7 bases clipped from V and 3 bases from J, the junction kept 5 bases outside the gene matches. This CDR3 contains 13 residues. Looked up from germline, CDR1 is SNHLY and CDR2 is FYNNEI. The CDR3 sequence: CASTEGTEETQYF. The DNA of the CDR3 is TGTGCCAGCACCGAGGGGACAGAAGAGACCCAGTACTTC.

The V gene is TRBV10-1, the J gene TRBJ2-5; tentative D call: TRBD2 (6 bases). Germline CDR1 reads WNHNN; CDR2 reads SYGVQD (reference sequence). This CDR3 region has 14 residues. Trimming removed 2 bases from V and 3 bases from J, with 10 bases in between. CDR3 nucleotides: TGCGCCAGCAGTGAGACTAGCAAAGAAGAGACCCAGTACTTC. Translated, it gives CASSETSKEETQYF.

This chain uses TRBV7-8 with TRBJ2-2, with 7 bases lining up with TRBD1. Germline V gives CDR1 SGHVS, CDR2 FQNEAQ. This CDR3 comprises 14 residues. Losses at the gene ends were 8 bases for V and 4 bases for J; bases not matched to a gene: 7. The CDR3 protein is CASRDTGVTGELFF. The CDR3 bases are TGTGCCAGCCGCGATACAGGGGTCACCGGGGAGCTGTTTTTT.

The rearrangement links TRBV19 to TRBJ2-1; 7 nucleotides match TRBD2. This CDR3 comprises 15 residues. Germline trimming cut 8 bases from V and 0 bases from J; bases unmatched to any gene: 7. Germline CDR1 LNHDA, CDR2 SQIVND (reference sequence). CDR3 in DNA: TGTGCCAGTCGACTAGCTGACAGCTCCTACAATGAGCAGTTCTTC. This gives the protein CASRLADSSYNEQFF.

This clone was seen a few times. The chain is built from TRBV28 and TRBJ2-1; 8 bases fit TRBD2. This CDR3 has 16 amino acids. The V gene end was trimmed by 2 bases and the J gene end by 5 bases; junction bases not matched to a gene: 8. CDR1 is MDHEN, CDR2 SYDVKM, per germline. Written as DNA, the CDR3 is TGTGCCAGCAGTTTACTGGGAGCGGGAGAGAACAATGAGCAGTTCTTC. It specifies CASSLLGAGENNEQFF.

The CDR3 spells CASSSGTPTNYGYTF. In nucleotides, the CDR3 is TGTGCCAGCAGCTCCGGGACACCTACTAACTATGGCTACACCTTC. The genes are TRBV5-4 and TRBJ1-2; tentative D call: TRBD1 (6 bases). The CDR3 sequence is 15 residues long. Looked up from germline, CDR1 is SGHNT and CDR2 is YYREEE (reference sequence). V shed 3 bases and J shed 0 bases, with 12 bases lying between them.

V gene TRBV28 combines with J gene TRBJ2-3; D perhaps matches TRBD2 (6 bases). The CDR3 sequence is 16 residues long. The V end was cut by 5 bases, the J end by 2 bases, with 17 bases between. The V gene's germline CDR1 is MDHEN and CDR2 SYDVKM. The DNA for the CDR3 is TGTGCCAGCAGTCCCAGTCCCGCGGGACCCACAGATACGCAGTATTTT. Translating gives CASSPSPAGPTDTQYF.

This chain links TRBV19 with TRBJ1-2, with TRBD1 identical over 10 bases. The CDR3 loop spans 13 amino acids. CDR1 is LNHDA and CDR2 is SQIVND in the germline V gene (reference sequence). The V gene end was trimmed by 6 bases and the J gene end by 6 bases; junction bases not matched to a gene: 4. This CDR3 reads CASRTGTGDGYTF. Here the CDR3 DNA reads TGTGCCAGTAGAACCGGGACAGGGGATGGCTACACCTTC. Complete variable domain (other parts from reference TRBV19 and TRBJ1-2): DGGITQSPKYLFRKEGQNVTLSCEQNLNHDAMYWYRQDPGQGLRLIYYSQIVNDFQKGDIAEGYSVSREKKESFPLTVTSAQKNPTAFYLCASRTGTGDGYTFGSGTRLTVV.

The V gene is TRBV28, the J gene TRBJ2-5; D may be TRBD1 (5 bases). Looked up from germline, CDR1 is MDHEN and CDR2 is SYDVKM. Trimming stripped 2 bases from V and 2 bases from J, with 12 bases between. The CDR3 totals 15 residues. CDR3 amino acids: CASSLPSGPQETQYF. CDR3 sequence (DNA): TGTGCCAGCAGTTTACCTTCAGGGCCTCAAGAGACCCAGTACTTC.

The rearrangement joins TRBV24-1 to TRBJ2-7; TRBD1 aligns across 8 bases. Germline CDR1 reads KGHDR; CDR2 reads SFDVKD. V gave up 4 bases and J gave up 6 bases; unmatched junction bases: 4. The CDR3 runs to 13 residues. CDR3 in amino acids: CATSESTGVEQYF. Here the CDR3 DNA reads TGTGCCACCAGTGAATCGACAGGGGTCGAGCAGTACTTC.

The rearrangement links TRBV18 to TRBJ1-1; 9 bases are a match to TRBD1. With 3 bases clipped from V and 4 bases from J, the junction kept 12 bases outside the gene matches. CDR3 size: 17 residues. Germline assignment: CDR1 KGHSH and CDR2 LQKENI. CDR3 region: CASSPAGQGIESTEAFF. As DNA, the CDR3 is TGTGCCAGCTCACCCGCGGGACAGGGTATTGAGAGCACTGAAGCTTTCTTT. The full variable domain, in which reference TRBV18 and TRBJ1-1 provide the parts outside the CDR3, is NAGVMQNPRHLVRRRGQEARLRCSPMKGHSHVYWYRQLPEEGLKFMVYLQKENIIDESGMPKERFSAEFPKEGPSILRIQQVVRGDSAAYFCASSPAGQGIESTEAFFGQGTRLTVV.

A single count supports this clone. Additional DNA sequences in this sample encode the identical CDR3. The chain links TRBV5-1 to TRBJ1-1; weak D call: TRBD1 (5 bases). The germline V gene has CDR1 SGHRS and CDR2 YFSETQ. CDR3 length: 13 residues. With 0 bases removed from V and 3 bases from J, the gap between germline ends came to 6 bases. CDR3 protein: CASSLVGDTEAFF. In DNA form, the CDR3 reads TGCGCCAGCAGCTTGGTAGGGGACACTGAAGCTTTCTTT.

Regarding this clone: At the DNA level, this CDR3 is encoded by other sequences in the same sample as well. The chain links TRBV14 to TRBJ1-2, with D maybe TRBD1 (6 bases). CDR1 is SGHDN and CDR2 is FVKESK in the germline V gene. The V end lost 4 bases, the J end lost 4 bases, and 10 bases lay between the germline ends. This CDR3 comprises 13 residues. The chain's CDR3 is CASSPGQTYGYTF. CDR3 nucleotides: TGTGCCAGCAGCCCAGGACAGACCTATGGCTACACCTTC.

This clone was seen only once. The V gene is TRBV7-2, the J gene TRBJ1-4; 7 bases agree with TRBD1. Germline V gene data show CDR1 as SGHTA and CDR2 as FQGNSA. Trimming removed 5 bases from V and 3 bases from J; junction bases left unmatched: 12. This CDR3 contains 17 residues. CDR3 protein: CASSPGTSGQPNEKLFF. The CDR3 nucleotides read TGTGCCAGCAGCCCAGGCACCTCGGGACAGCCTAATGAAAAACTGTTTTTT.

The chain carries TRBV28 and TRBJ1-5, with 7 bases matching TRBD1. CDR3 size: 17 residues. Germline CDR1 is MDHEN and CDR2 is SYDVKM. V lost 7 bases, J lost 3 bases, and 15 bases stayed unmatched. CDR3 loop: CASTLSKMGQNNQPQHF. The CDR3 coding sequence is TGTGCCAGCACCCTTTCGAAGATGGGACAGAACAATCAGCCCCAGCATTTT.